This T cell receptor beta chain was captured in a study of chemoradiotherapy in HPV16-positive cancers. Over chemoradiotherapy, repertoires were sampled more than once. Overall study results and limits: HPV-responsive T-cell expansion during chemoradiotherapy was linked to improved recurrence-free survival in HPV16-positive patients. Candidate HPV-specific clones and E7-related TCR motifs grew in tumor during treatment. HPV-specific T cells were functionally defined from only a couple of HPV16-positive patients.

Trimming left V 4 bases short and J 3 bases short, with 22 bases between. This CDR3 is 17 amino acids long. Looked up from germline, CDR1 is SEHNR and CDR2 is FQNEAQ (reference sequence). About this clone itself: As yet, its antigen is unknown.

Sequencing was performed with immunoSEQ multiplex PCR; in TCRdb, only in-frame clones are kept and a portion is missing. The data hold just under 40,000 clones, with 76% observed a single time. This material consisted of blood, taken from a patient who underwent chemoradiotherapy. The clonotype originates from a human donor with HPV-associated anogenital cancer. The rearrangement uses TRBV7-9 and TRBJ2-7, with D possibly matching TRBD1 (7 bases). The DNA for the CDR3 is TGTGCCAGCAGCTATATGGGGGGTCGACAGGGCCACTACGAGCAGTACTTC. Translation gives CASSYMGGRQGHYEQYF. The full variable domain, rest sourced from reference TRBV7-9 and TRBJ2-7, is DTGVSQNPRHKITKRGQNVTFRCDPISEHNRLYWYRQTLGQGPEFLTYFQNEAQLEKSRLLSDRFSAERPKGSFSTLEIQRTEQGDSAMYLCASSYMGGRQGHYEQYFGPGTRLTVT.